These 8 T cell receptor beta chains were all obtained from the same sample, sequenced in a study of siplizumab effects on memory and regulatory T cells. Clones were sequenced by immunoSEQ multiplex PCR, and TCRdb holds only the in-frame ones, with some missing. Among roughly 110,000 clones listed, over 85% were seen once. The sample taken for sequencing was non-Treg CD4+ T cells sorted from blood. The receptors originated from a human donor in good health.

The table lists this clone with a few counts. The CDR3 bases are TGTGCCTGGAGTCAACAGGGGGGGACTGAAGCTTTCTTT. It encodes CAWSQQGGTEAFF. The gene calls are TRBV30 and TRBJ1-1; TRBD1 matches 8 bases. Looked up from germline, CDR1 is GTSNPN and CDR2 is SVGIG (reference sequence). J was trimmed by 5 bases and V by 2 bases; bases with no gene match: 4. CDR3 size: 13 residues.

The V and J genes are TRBV6-4 and TRBJ2-7, with unresolved D. The CDR3 length is 13 residues. Looked up from germline, CDR1 is MRHNA and CDR2 is SNTAGT. V lost 4 bases and J lost 2, with 9 bases in between. CDR3 protein: CASSGTLAYEQYF. The CDR3 bases are TGTGCCAGCAGTGGGACGCTGGCCTACGAGCAGTACTTC.

The chain couples TRBV13 to TRBJ1-3; tentatively, D is TRBD1 (5 bases). CDR1 and CDR2 from the germline V gene are PRHDT and FYEKMQ (reference sequence). This CDR3 has 17 residues. Deletions cut 3 bases from V and 2 bases from J, with 17 bases between. The DNA for the CDR3 is TGTGCCAGCAGCTTTAGGAGGGAGGGGAGAGCTGGAAACACCATATATTTT. This encodes CASSFRREGRAGNTIYF.

J is TRBJ1-4 and V is TRBV4-2; 9 bases align to TRBD1. With V trimmed by 4 bases and J by 0 bases, 9 bases remained unmatched. The CDR3 has 18 residues. The germline V gene has CDR1 LGHNA and CDR2 YNFKEQ. CDR3: CASSPGTGKYATNEKLFF. The CDR3 DNA reads TGTGCCAGCAGCCCGGGGACAGGGAAGTACGCAACTAATGAAAAACTGTTTTTT.

The chain employs TRBV28 and TRBJ1-4, with a weak D call TRBD1 (5 bases). Germline V CDR1 and CDR2: MDHEN, SYDVKM. The CDR3 has 18 residues. V was trimmed by 5 bases and J by 1 base, leaving 20 bases between them. CDR3 loop: CASSPVGRGLLTNEKLFF. The CDR3 DNA reads as TGTGCCAGCAGTCCCGTCGGGAGGGGTCTTTTAACTAATGAAAAACTGTTTTTT.

The rearrangement links TRBV7-8 to TRBJ2-7; D is unresolved. The germline gives CDR1 SGHVS, CDR2 FQNEAQ. V lost 1 base to trimming and J lost 6 bases, with 7 bases between them. This CDR3 contains 12 residues. CDR3 residues: CASSLVTGEQYF. For the CDR3, the DNA is TGTGCCAGCAGCTTAGTGACTGGCGAGCAGTACTTC.

The chain has TRBV6-5 and TRBJ1-1; 8 bases are shared with TRBD1. The CDR3 is 12 amino acids. Germline-derived CDR1 and CDR2 are MNHEY and SVGAGI. V lost 5 bases and J lost 10; bases outside the gene matches: 6. DNA for the CDR3: TGTGCCAGCAGTGATACCGACAGGGGAGCTTTCTTT. Translation gives CASSDTDRGAFF.

This sequence joins TRBV7-5 and TRBJ2-7; TRBD2 reflects the table's D call only, with no check against the DNA. TRBV7-5 is recorded as a pseudogene. CDR3 length: 14 residues. CDR3 amino acids: CVRSLRGAAYEQYF. The CDR3 coding sequence is TGTGTCAGAAGCTTACGGGGGGCGGCCTACGAGCAGTACTTC.